This T cell receptor (beta chain) is from a study of cytomegalovirus exposure and HLA in healthy donors. The overall study: An early data release held approximately 80 million unique TCRs from HLA-typed donors.

Amplification used 60 Vbeta primers and 13 Jbeta primers. Measured with immunoSEQ multiplex PCR; TCRdb has only the in-frame clones, and not every one. The sample contains around 130,000 clones, 60% to 85% of which appear only once. Study-level points and caveats: Rarity characterized most TCR sequences, yet some public TCRs appeared in many donors. The productive fraction for most TCR beta V segments was about 90% or about 30% in an earlier analysis.

Notes on this clone: The antigen remains undetermined.

The source is a woman under 30 in good health and CMV-seronegative. Sequenced sample: PBMCs.

In nucleotides, the CDR3 is TGTGCCAGCAGTTTACCAGGGTTCCCCAAGACTGAAGCTTTCTTT. It yields the protein CASSLPGFPKTEAFF. The gene calls are TRBV27 and TRBJ1-1, with D maybe TRBD1 (5 bases). With 2 bases removed from V and 5 bases from J, the gap between germline ends came to 15 bases. This CDR3 has 15 residues. The germline CDR1 and CDR2 sequences are MNHEY and SMNVEV (reference sequence).